This T cell receptor beta chain was recorded in a study of shared clonotypes between healthy human individuals (dated by TCRdb to about 2020). Describing the broader study: The cohort included three men and a couple of women between 18 and 49 years of age. Each donor's leukapheresis produced roughly between roughly 0.85 and 9.5 billion PBMCs. Different laboratories and diverse techniques were used to prepare libraries and sequence TCR repertoires, to increase sequencing depth and limit assay-specific biases. For each donor, three plates each were used for CD4 naive and CD4 memory, two plates were used for CD8 naive, and one plate was used for CD8 memory. The study deeply sequenced blood TCR repertoires of roughly five healthy adults to estimate repertoire size and the extent of clonotype sharing between individuals. Summary of the overall study and its limitations: When a handful of donors were compared, the shared fraction of clonotypes was about 5.4% for naive CD4, around 4% for naive CD8, 2.3% for memory CD4, and 0.4% for memory CD8. Estimated clonotype richness was generally larger for naive than for memory subsets. Compared with non-shared clonotypes, the clonotypes found in all four sorted-subset donors had higher generation probabilities. Incomplete sequencing was indicated by rarefaction of sorted-subset datasets, despite the large sequencing depth. Based on pairwise subsampling, the degree of clonotype sharing among donors was expected to be affected by sequencing depth. Because the study included a small number of donors, the genetic and exposure-history diversity represented was limited. Sampling was restricted to blood, and TCR repertoires in tissue are likely to differ from TCR repertoires in blood.

Via the germline V gene (reference sequence), CDR1 is GTSNPN and CDR2 SVGIG. Between the V and J ends, shortened by 0 bases and 4 bases respectively, the junction contains 9 bases. The CDR3 measures 13 amino acids from cysteine to phenylalanine. Just CDR3 DNA is preserved here, 39 bases in frame from base 1. Worth noting for this clone: Which antigen it targets is not known. No much larger clonotype is one base removed from it; base qualities were not supplied.

CD8 naive samples were obtained by positive selection for CCR7 among CD45RO-negative cells, yielding a CD45RA+CCR7+ population from which TemRA cells were excluded. Donors were healthy HIV-negative adults with no recently reported acute infections or vaccinations. All donors were Caucasian adults living in Nashville, Tennessee, USA. After blood collection by leukapheresis, PBMCs were isolated using Ficoll-Histopaque density gradient centrifugation and then cryopreserved in the vapor phase of liquid nitrogen. Purity and quantity of every magnetically sorted T cell population were checked by analytical flow cytometry. From each sorted fraction, genomic DNA was isolated and quantified by UV absorbance on a Nanodrop 2000c. Using the deep immunoSEQ assay, TCR CDR3 regions were amplified from genomic DNA by multiplex PCR. Genomic DNA extracted from each cell subset was distributed evenly over all wells of several immunoSEQ 96-well plates, and each plate served as one replicate. For sorted subsets, about 220 ng of genomic DNA, equivalent to roughly 33,000 T cell genomes, went into each replicate PCR. Purified libraries were quantified with a Qubit 3.0 fluorometer, sized on a Bioanalyzer 2100, and re-quantified with the KAPA Library Quantification kit. A separate single-read 150-cycle Illumina NextSeq 550 flow cell was used to sequence each immunoSEQ 96-well plate. The published analysis was carried out like this. Because the immunoSEQ output held only junctional sequences and lacked quality scores, the filtering could not match the filtering applied to full-length reads. To assign V/J genes and CDR3, sequences were annotated using PyIR, a Python wrapper for IgBLAST v1.9, with IMGT germline references. Reads were filtered out if the reads had weak V/J assignments (E-value above 1e-6), no CDR3, stop codons, out-of-frame junctions, or ambiguous translated residues. A V3J clonotype was defined by an identical inferred V gene, J gene, and CDR3 amino acid sequence. Percentage overlap between repertoires was calculated by dividing the number of shared unique clonotypes by the size of the smaller repertoire. Richness of each repertoire was evaluated using RTK rarefaction, the Chao1 estimator, and Recon v2.1 estimates of unobserved clonotypes. OLGA was used to compute generation probabilities for all TCRbeta clonotypes that the gDNA method yielded from a handful of donors. What TCRdb holds here is the immuneACCESS table cut down to in-frame rearrangements. Part of the clones is not present; checked against another copy, under half of the missing clones reflect an unresolved V gene, and the others are unexplained. The V and J calls and the clone size are those of that table, but D and trimming were determined from the DNA. This sample gives around 2,100,000 clones in total; 85% to 95% of them show up just once. Around 1.2% of the sample lies in the top ten.

This TCR was sampled from a man aged 18 to 29 in good health. Material: naive CD8+ T cells sorted from blood. Read against the paper, the sample's cell subset or site label means: CD45RA+CCR7+. The V gene is TRBV30 and the J gene is TRBJ1-2; a tentative D call is TRBD1 (5 bases match). The bases are TGTGCCTGGAGTGTGGGGGTCTCCTATGGCTACACCTTC. Its protein is CAWSVGVSYGYTF. Outside the CDR3, residues come from the reference TRBV30 and TRBJ1-2 proteins, so the full variable domain is: SQTIHQWPATLVQPVGSPLSLECTVEGTSNPNLYWYRQAAGRGLQLLFYSVGIGQISSEVPQNLSASRPQDRQFILSSKKLLLSDSGFYLCAWSVGVSYGYTFGSGTRLTVV.